Shown below are 3 T cell receptor beta chains from a single sample sequenced in a study of T cells in Graves' hyperthyroidism and ophthalmopathy. Authors of the study amplified TCR beta CDR3 regions from RNA transcripts. The TCR CDR3 was amplified in a first-round RT-PCR using the HTBI primer set. MiXCR, applied by TCRdb to the multiplex PCR reads, yields one record per CDR3 protein. Here the sample spans around 350,000 distinct CDR3 sequences, about 19% being singletons. Sequencing used blood. All receptors derive from a woman in her late teens or twenties with Graves' hyperthyroidism.

This clonotype was counted ten times or more. The chain joins TRBV12-3 or TRBV12-4 to TRBJ1-1; 11 bases agree with TRBD1. J was trimmed by 10 bases and V by 6 bases; bases with no gene match: 7. The CDR3 totals 13 residues. As DNA, the CDR3 is TGTGCCAGCAGCTGGACAGGGGGCGATTTAGCTTTCTTT. Protein product: CASSWTGGDLAFF.

At least ten counts were recorded for this clonotype. This chain connects TRBV24-1 to TRBJ1-5; D perhaps matches TRBD1 (5 bases). Germline V lookup: CDR1 KGHDR, CDR2 SFDVKD. V dropped 9 bases and J dropped 1 base, with 6 bases sitting between them. The CDR3 totals 12 residues. CDR3 nucleotides: TGTGCCACCGGGGGGAGCAATCAGCCCCAGCATTTT. As protein: CATGGSNQPQHF.

In its sample, this clonotype was seen many times. The V call is TRBV6-1, the J call TRBJ2-7; D remains ambiguous. CDR3 length equals 15 residues. V lost 0 bases to trimming and J lost 5 bases, with 14 bases between them. Germline-derived CDR1 and CDR2 are MNHNS and SASEGT. Here the CDR3 reads CASSEAQRVFNEQYF. DNA of the CDR3: TGTGCCAGCAGTGAAGCACAGCGAGTCTTCAACGAGCAGTACTTC.